A selection of T cell receptor beta chains follows, all from one sample in a study of blood T cell repertoires in COVID-19. The assay was immunoSEQ multiplex PCR, and TCRdb's table has in-frame clones only and misses some. Of about 120,000 clones listed, about 87% are singletons. Sequences were obtained from peripheral blood. The receptors derive from a woman between 50 and 59 years old with acute or convalescent COVID-19. CDR3s include the opening cysteine and the closing phenylalanine or tryptophan. The order of the fields is J gene, V gene, clone size, D gene, CDR3 protein, CDR3 DNA. The D gene is left open where the match is weak. Expanded clones are given a class, and other clones once, few, many or no size at all.

j_gene: TRBJ2-3
v_gene: TRBV6-4
abundance: NA
d_gene: NA
CDR3aa: CASSDNGGSTDTQYF
CDR3nt: TGTGCCAGCAGTGACAACGGGGGTTCCACAGATACGCAGTATTTT

j_gene: TRBJ2-5
v_gene: TRBV21-1
abundance: NA
d_gene: NA
CDR3aa: CASSKVGWGGLQETQYF
CDR3nt: TGTGCCAGCAGCAAAGTGGGTTGGGGGGGACTTCAAGAGACCCAGTACTTC

j_gene: TRBJ2-1
v_gene: TRBV9
abundance: NA
d_gene: TRBD2
CDR3aa: CASISLAGALYNEQFF
CDR3nt: TGTGCCAGCATAAGTCTAGCGGGGGCCCTCTACAATGAGCAGTTCTTC

j_gene: TRBJ1-2
v_gene: TRBV19
abundance: NA
d_gene: NA
CDR3aa: CASSSEQSPTYGYTF
CDR3nt: TGTGCCAGTAGTAGCGAACAGAGTCCAACCTATGGCTACACCTTC

j_gene: TRBJ2-1
v_gene: TRBV11-3
abundance: NA
d_gene: TRBD1
CDR3aa: CASSPKTDRGYNEQFF
CDR3nt: TGTGCCAGCAGCCCTAAAACGGACAGGGGATACAATGAGCAGTTCTTC

j_gene: TRBJ1-5
v_gene: TRBV18
abundance: NA
d_gene: NA
CDR3aa: CASSPRQDYQPQHF
CDR3nt: TGTGCCAGCTCACCCCGACAGGATTATCAGCCCCAGCATTTT

j_gene: TRBJ2-1
v_gene: TRBV5-6
abundance: NA
d_gene: TRBD2
CDR3aa: CASSFGGRALNEQFF
CDR3nt: TGTGCCAGCAGCTTTGGCGGGAGGGCCTTGAATGAGCAGTTCTTC

j_gene: TRBJ2-7
v_gene: TRBV7-2
abundance: NA
d_gene: NA
CDR3aa: CASSLVQPYEQYF
CDR3nt: TGTGCCAGCAGCTTAGTACAGCCCTACGAGCAGTACTTC

j_gene: TRBJ1-1
v_gene: TRBV11-2
abundance: NA
d_gene: NA
CDR3aa: CASSLMVETEAFF
CDR3nt: TGTGCCAGCAGCTTAATGGTTGAGACTGAAGCTTTCTTT

j_gene: TRBJ1-3
v_gene: TRBV18
abundance: NA
d_gene: TRBD1
CDR3aa: CASSPPDRGRGNTIYF
CDR3nt: TGTGCCAGCTCACCACCCGACAGGGGCCGTGGAAACACCATATATTTT

j_gene: TRBJ2-7
v_gene: TRBV6-2/TRBV6-3
abundance: NA
d_gene: NA
CDR3aa: CASSSLGRLEQYF
CDR3nt: TGTGCCAGCAGTTCACTAGGTCGGCTCGAGCAGTACTTC

j_gene: TRBJ1-2
v_gene: TRBV28
abundance: few
d_gene: TRBD1
CDR3aa: CASSRTGGSGYTF
CDR3nt: TGTGCCAGCAGCCGCACAGGGGGCTCTGGCTACACCTTC

j_gene: TRBJ1-1
v_gene: TRBV3-1/TRBV3-2
abundance: NA
d_gene: NA
CDR3aa: CASSRDILNTEAFF
CDR3nt: TGTGCCAGCAGCCGGGACATTTTGAACACTGAAGCTTTCTTT

j_gene: TRBJ1-2
v_gene: TRBV3-1/TRBV3-2
abundance: once
d_gene: TRBD1
CDR3aa: CASSRGQGNVHGYTF
CDR3nt: TGTGCCAGCAGCCGGGGACAGGGGAATGTACATGGCTACACCTTC

j_gene: TRBJ1-5
v_gene: TRBV2
abundance: NA
d_gene: NA
CDR3aa: CASTADRSGNQPQHF
CDR3nt: TGTGCCAGCACCGCCGACAGGAGCGGCAATCAGCCCCAGCATTTT

j_gene: TRBJ1-4
v_gene: TRBV5-1
abundance: NA
d_gene: TRBD1
CDR3aa: CASSSGQATNEKLFF
CDR3nt: TGCGCCAGCAGCTCCGGACAGGCAACTAATGAAAAACTGTTTTTT

j_gene: TRBJ2-6
v_gene: TRBV5-1
abundance: NA
d_gene: NA
CDR3aa: CASSLSSGANVLTF
CDR3nt: TGCGCCAGCAGCCTCTCCTCTGGGGCCAACGTCCTGACTTTC

j_gene: TRBJ1-5
v_gene: TRBV5-6
abundance: NA
d_gene: TRBD1
CDR3aa: CASSFQGADQPQHF
CDR3nt: TGTGCCAGCAGCTTCCAGGGGGCGGATCAGCCCCAGCATTTT

j_gene: TRBJ2-7
v_gene: TRBV20-1
abundance: NA
d_gene: NA
CDR3aa: CSASSSYYYEQYF
CDR3nt: TGCAGTGCTAGTTCGTCTTACTACTACGAGCAGTACTTC

j_gene: TRBJ1-4
v_gene: TRBV10-3
abundance: NA
d_gene: NA
CDR3aa: CASGREEKLFF
CDR3nt: TGTGCCAGCGGACGGGAAGAAAAACTGTTTTTT

j_gene: TRBJ1-4
v_gene: TRBV7-3
abundance: NA
d_gene: TRBD1
CDR3aa: CASSSTGAGGEKLFF
CDR3nt: TGTGCCAGCAGCTCCACAGGGGCCGGGGGTGAAAAACTGTTTTTT

j_gene: TRBJ1-5
v_gene: TRBV27
abundance: NA
d_gene: NA
CDR3aa: CASRIDNSNQPQHF
CDR3nt: TGTGCCAGCAGGATCGACAATTCGAATCAGCCCCAGCATTTT

j_gene: TRBJ1-2
v_gene: TRBV30
abundance: NA
d_gene: NA
CDR3aa: CAWSVAGDGYTF
CDR3nt: TGTGCCTGGAGTGTAGCAGGGGACGGCTACACCTTC

j_gene: TRBJ2-2
v_gene: TRBV6-5
abundance: NA
d_gene: NA
CDR3aa: CASSYEGQQPGELFF
CDR3nt: TGTGCCAGCAGTTACGAGGGCCAGCAGCCCGGGGAGCTGTTTTTT